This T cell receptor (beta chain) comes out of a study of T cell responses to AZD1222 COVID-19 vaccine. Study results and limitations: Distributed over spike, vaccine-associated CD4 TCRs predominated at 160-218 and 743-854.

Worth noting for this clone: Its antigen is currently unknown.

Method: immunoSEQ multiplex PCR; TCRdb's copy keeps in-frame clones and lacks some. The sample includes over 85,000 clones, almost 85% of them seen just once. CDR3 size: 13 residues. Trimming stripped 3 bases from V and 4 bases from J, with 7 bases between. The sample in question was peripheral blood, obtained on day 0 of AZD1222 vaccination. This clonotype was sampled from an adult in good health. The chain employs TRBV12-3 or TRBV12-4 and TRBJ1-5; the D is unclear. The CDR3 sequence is CASSFRANQPQHF. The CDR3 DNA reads TGTGCCAGCAGTTTCCGGGCTAATCAGCCCCAGCATTTT.